Listed below are T cell receptor beta chains from one sample, sequenced in a study of CD8+CD57+ T cells in acquired aplastic anemia. TCRdb ran MiXCR on the reads and lists one entry per CDR3 protein. The sample carries about 270,000 distinct CDR3 sequences, approximately 56% recorded once. The specimen sequenced was sorted CD4+, CD8+, or CD8+CD57+ T cells (not recorded which) from PBMCs. These receptors were collected from a human donor with severe aplastic anemia or a healthy control (not recorded which). Each CDR3 is given with its conserved first and last residue. A D gene is named only where the DNA matches it firmly. A clone size is listed for some rows: how often the clone was seen (once, few, many), or a class if it is expanded.

>NA|TRBV25-1|NA|TRBJ2-3
CASSRTSAGQRNTDTQYF
TGTGCCAGCAGTCGAACTTCCGCGGGACAGAGGAACACAGATACGCAGTATTTT
>few|TRBV20-1|NA|TRBJ2-7
CSARVGSYEQYF
TGCAGTGCCAGAGTGGGGAGCTACGAGCAGTACTTC
>NA|TRBV7-8|NA|TRBJ1-1
CASSLFRWEAFF
TGTGCCAGCAGCTTATTCAGGTGGGAAGCTTTCTTT
>many|TRBV27|NA|TRBJ2-7
CASSRDQGLATYEQYF
TGTGCCAGCAGTCGTGATCAGGGGTTGGCTACCTACGAGCAGTACTTC
>once|TRBV7-8|NA|TRBJ2-7
CASSQDQTVSSYEQYF
TGTGCCAGCAGCCAAGACCAGACGGTGAGCTCCTACGAGCAGTACTTC
>NA|TRBV7-2|TRBD1|TRBJ1-5
CASSPQGYNQPQHF
TGTGCCAGCAGCCCACAGGGGTACAATCAGCCCCAGCATTTT
>NA|TRBV10-3|NA|TRBJ1-3
CAISERVNTIYF
TGTGCCATCAGTGAAAGGGTGAACACCATATATTTT
>many|TRBV12-3/TRBV12-4|TRBD1|TRBJ2-2
CASSTGDRVGTGELFF
TGTGCCAGCAGTACAGGGGACAGGGTCGGCACCGGGGAGCTGTTTTTT
>NA|TRBV20-1|NA|TRBJ1-6
CSARELGRDEGSPLHF
TGCAGTGCTAGAGAATTGGGCAGGGACGAAGGTTCACCCCTCCACTTT
>few|TRBV5-1|NA|TRBJ1-5
CASSLESHQPQHF
TGCGCCAGCAGCTTGGAGTCGCATCAGCCCCAGCATTTT
>NA|TRBV7-3|NA|TRBJ1-2
CASSLVDEGHGYTF
TGTGCCAGCAGCTTAGTCGATGAAGGGCACGGCTACACCTTC
>NA|TRBV20-1|NA|TRBJ2-1
CSADADTQFF
TGCAGTGCTGACGCAGATACGCAGTTCTTC
>NA|TRBV24-1|TRBD1|TRBJ1-5
CATRGTGEVDQPQHF
TGTGCCACCAGGGGGACAGGGGAGGTGGATCAGCCCCAGCATTTT
>few|TRBV20-1|TRBD2|TRBJ2-1
CSARFLAAFYNEQFF
TGCAGTGCTAGGTTCCTAGCGGCATTCTACAATGAGCAGTTCTTC
>NA|TRBV20-1|TRBD2|TRBJ2-1
CSSAGGGGNEQFF
TGCAGCTCCGCGGGGGGGGGAGGGAATGAGCAGTTCTTC
>NA|TRBV2|NA|TRBJ2-1
CASSAQGNEQFF
TGTGCCAGCAGTGCGCAGGGGAATGAGCAGTTCTTC
>many|TRBV6-5|TRBD1|TRBJ1-1
CASRTGRTGETTEAFF
TGTGCCAGCAGAACCGGCCGAACAGGGGAAACCACTGAAGCTTTCTTT
>many|TRBV9|NA|TRBJ2-3
CASSVLGGTDTQYF
TGTGCCAGCAGCGTACTAGGAGGCACAGATACGCAGTATTTT
>NA|TRBV29-1|NA|TRBJ1-1
CSVEDLGEGTEAFF
TGCAGCGTTGAAGATCTGGGGGAGGGCACTGAAGCTTTCTTT
>NA|TRBV29-1|NA|TRBJ1-1
CSVGDRPNTEAFF
TGCAGCGTTGGAGACAGGCCGAACACTGAAGCTTTCTTT
>NA|TRBV25-1|TRBD1|TRBJ1-2
CASSEAGGYYGYTF
TGTGCCAGCAGTGAGGCAGGGGGCTATTATGGCTACACCTTC
>NA|TRBV6-1|TRBD1|TRBJ1-1
CASRDRVTEAFF
TGTGCCAGCAGAGACAGGGTTACTGAAGCTTTCTTT
>NA|TRBV7-6|NA|TRBJ2-7
CASSPTPALSYEQYF
TGTGCCAGCAGCCCTACGCCAGCTCTTTCCTACGAGCAGTACTTC
>once|TRBV5-6|NA|TRBJ2-7
CASSSATRREQYF
TGTGCCAGCAGCTCCGCTACTAGACGCGAGCAGTACTTC
>NA|TRBV7-2|NA|TRBJ2-2
CASSLRRGDGGELFF
TGTGCCAGCAGCTTAAGACGAGGGGATGGCGGGGAGCTGTTTTTT
>NA|TRBV14|TRBD1|TRBJ2-1
CASDGQGGRGNEQFF
TGTGCCAGCGACGGACAGGGGGGCAGGGGCAATGAGCAGTTCTTC
>many|TRBV3-1|NA|TRBJ1-1
CASSQDYRMNTEAFF
TGTGCCAGCAGCCAAGACTATCGGATGAACACTGAAGCTTTCTTT
>NA|TRBV20-1|NA|TRBJ2-7
CSARSTVTYEQYF
TGCAGTGCTAGGAGTACAGTTACCTACGAGCAGTACTTC